The source of this T cell receptor (beta chain) is a study of cytomegalovirus exposure and HLA in healthy donors. Unmatched junction bases numbered 6, after V lost 6 bases and J lost 6 bases. Germline V gene sequence: CDR1 SNHLY, CDR2 FYNNEI. CDR3 length equals 14 residues. Primers: 60 Vbeta forward and 13 Jbeta reverse. Sequencing was performed with immunoSEQ multiplex PCR; in TCRdb, only in-frame clones are kept and a portion is missing. Among approximately 130,000 clones listed, about 77% were seen once. For this clone: With a much larger clone just one base away, this may be a read error.

The material sequenced was PBMCs. This rearrangement joins TRBV2 to TRBJ2-7, with 12 positions matching TRBD2. The receptor was derived from a man over 45 in good health and CMV-seronegative. CDR3 in amino acids: CASSRLAGASEQYF. The CDR3, as DNA: TGTGCCAGCAGCAGACTAGCGGGAGCCTCCGAGCAGTACTTC. The full variable domain, in which reference TRBV2 and TRBJ2-7 provide the parts outside the CDR3, is EPEVTQTPSHQVTQMGQEVILRCVPISNHLYFYWYRQILGQKVEFLVSFYNNEISEKSEIFDDQFSVERPDGSNFTLKIRSTKLEDSAMYFCASSRLAGASEQYFGPGTRLTVT.